This TCR beta chain was sequenced during a study of CD8+CD57+ T cells in acquired aplastic anemia. Genomic DNA, the template, was used for profiling of the TCR beta VDJ and CDR3. TCRdb itself ran the reads through MiXCR, one entry per CDR3 protein. The repertoire has some 180,000 distinct CDR3 sequences, 40% to 50% of them found once; the top ten carry around 2.9%. Concerning this clonotype: Its antigen is not identified.

The CDR3 runs 14 residues. V was shortened by 2 bases and J by 1 base, with 9 bases between the two germline ends. The V gene's germline CDR1 is DFQATT and CDR2 SNEGSKA (reference sequence). Notes on the study in general: Both patients and controls carried the same twenty-nine CD8+ CDR3 sequences.

This chain connects TRBV20-1 to TRBJ1-5, with D possibly being TRBD1 (5 bases). The TCR comes from a human donor in good health. Source material: sorted CD4+, CD8+, or CD8+CD57+ T cells (not recorded which) from PBMCs. For the CDR3, the DNA is TGCAGTGCTAGATCGGGGCCCAGCAATCAGCCCCAGCATTTT. It specifies CSARSGPSNQPQHF.